This T cell receptor beta chain was found in a study of identical twins. The V gene end was trimmed by 6 bases and the J gene end by 4 bases; junction bases not matched to a gene: 10. Germline lookup yields CDR1 SGHVS and CDR2 FQNEAQ. This CDR3 region has 16 residues. TCRdb reprocessed the 5' RACE reads via MiXCR and lists one record per CDR3 protein. Of over 500,000 distinct CDR3 sequences listed, 20% to 25% were seen once; the top ten hold 0.75% to 0.95%. The data also belong to a second study, concerning T cells expressing NK-cell markers. That investigation notes: In sorted CD3+CD56+NKG2C+, CD3+CD56+NKG2C- and CD3+CD56-NKG2C+ T cells, TCR beta repertoires were obtained.

The V gene is TRBV7-8, the J gene TRBJ1-5, with 9 positions matching TRBD1. The sample consisted of CD4+ T cells sorted from blood. The receptor was isolated from a woman aged 18-29 years in good health. In DNA form, the CDR3 reads TGTGCCAGCAGTTTGTTACAGGGGGCCCTTAATCAGCCCCAGCATTTT. This gives the protein CASSLLQGALNQPQHF.